The 7 T cell receptor beta chains below all came from one sample that was sequenced in a study of T cell repertoires in cytomegalovirus infection. Antigens of these TCRs are unknown. TCRdb used MiXCR to reprocess the reads, holding one entry per CDR3 protein. The sample yields approximately 350,000 distinct CDR3 sequences, roughly 34% seen once. Sequencing used cultured PBMCs, obtained from culture after CMV antigen stimulation. Receptors originate from a human donor in good health (CMV status not recorded). Some clones in this sample may be carry-over from other donors' samples.

This clonotype has a handful of counts. The chain links TRBV6-1 to TRBJ2-3; a weak D match, TRBD2 (5 bases). The ends were cut back, 3 bases at V and 5 bases at J, with 12 bases in the middle. The CDR3 extends over 14 amino acids. Germline values: CDR1 MNHNS, CDR2 SASEGT. CDR3 region: CASSEVDLLDTQYF. The DNA of the CDR3 is TGTGCCAGCAGTGAGGTGGACTTACTAGATACGCAGTATTTT.

A few counts support this clonotype. CDR3 amino acids: CASPFIRGGGGSFRELFF. Written as DNA, the CDR3 is TGTGCCAGCCCCTTTATCCGCGGGGGGGGGGGGAGCTTTCGGGAGCTGTTTTTT. The genes are TRBV7-2 and TRBJ2-2; 9 bases fit TRBD2. V shed 8 bases and J 9 bases; nucleotides not matched to a gene: 22. The length of the CDR3 is 18 residues. The V gene's germline CDR1 is SGHTA and CDR2 FQGNSA.

This clonotype was detected ten times or more. The V call is TRBV7-2, the J call TRBJ1-1; D remains ambiguous. The CDR3 covers 14 residues. Germline values: CDR1 SGHTA, CDR2 FQGNSA. Trimming shortened V by 5 bases and J by 0 bases, and 10 bases separated the two germline ends. CDR3 nucleotides: TGTGCCAGCAGCCTGGACGGGGTGAACACTGAAGCTTTCTTT. This sequence encodes CASSLDGVNTEAFF.

The V call is TRBV4-1, the J call TRBJ2-3; 7 nucleotides line up with TRBD1. Germline V gene data show CDR1 as MGHRA and CDR2 as YSYEKL. This CDR3 has 14 amino acids. Trimming removed 4 bases from V and 6 bases from J; junction bases left unmatched: 7. The CDR3 region has the DNA TGCGCCAGCAGCCCCGGTCCACAGGGGGATACGCAGTATTTT. It is translated as CASSPGPQGDTQYF.

This sequence joins TRBV12-3 or TRBV12-4 and TRBJ2-7; the match to TRBD1 covers 9 bases. The CDR3 contains 13 residues. With 6 bases clipped from V and 7 bases from J, the junction kept 7 bases outside the gene matches. The CDR3 protein is CASSWGQGREQYF. As DNA, the CDR3 is TGTGCCAGCAGCTGGGGACAGGGCCGAGAGCAGTACTTC.

This chain links TRBV29-1 with TRBJ2-1, with TRBD2 identical over 12 bases. Germline V gene data show CDR1 as SQVTM and CDR2 as ANQGSEA. The CDR3 sequence is 14 residues long. The trim removed 1 base at V and 9 bases at J, leaving 4 bases unmatched. Written as DNA, the CDR3 is TGCAGCGTTGAAGGGACTAGCGGGAAGGGTGAGCAGTTCTTC. Protein sequence: CSVEGTSGKGEQFF.

The chain joins TRBV11-1 to TRBJ2-7; D may correspond to TRBD1 or TRBD2 (5 bases each). The germline CDR1 and CDR2 sequences are SGHAT and FQDESV (reference sequence). The CDR3 extends over 15 amino acids. Trimming cost V 5 bases and J 5 bases, with 19 bases left between them. CDR3 in amino acids: CASSPLGGARNEQYF. The CDR3 DNA sequence: TGTGCCAGCAGCCCGCTTGGGGGAGCCCGTAACGAGCAGTACTTC.